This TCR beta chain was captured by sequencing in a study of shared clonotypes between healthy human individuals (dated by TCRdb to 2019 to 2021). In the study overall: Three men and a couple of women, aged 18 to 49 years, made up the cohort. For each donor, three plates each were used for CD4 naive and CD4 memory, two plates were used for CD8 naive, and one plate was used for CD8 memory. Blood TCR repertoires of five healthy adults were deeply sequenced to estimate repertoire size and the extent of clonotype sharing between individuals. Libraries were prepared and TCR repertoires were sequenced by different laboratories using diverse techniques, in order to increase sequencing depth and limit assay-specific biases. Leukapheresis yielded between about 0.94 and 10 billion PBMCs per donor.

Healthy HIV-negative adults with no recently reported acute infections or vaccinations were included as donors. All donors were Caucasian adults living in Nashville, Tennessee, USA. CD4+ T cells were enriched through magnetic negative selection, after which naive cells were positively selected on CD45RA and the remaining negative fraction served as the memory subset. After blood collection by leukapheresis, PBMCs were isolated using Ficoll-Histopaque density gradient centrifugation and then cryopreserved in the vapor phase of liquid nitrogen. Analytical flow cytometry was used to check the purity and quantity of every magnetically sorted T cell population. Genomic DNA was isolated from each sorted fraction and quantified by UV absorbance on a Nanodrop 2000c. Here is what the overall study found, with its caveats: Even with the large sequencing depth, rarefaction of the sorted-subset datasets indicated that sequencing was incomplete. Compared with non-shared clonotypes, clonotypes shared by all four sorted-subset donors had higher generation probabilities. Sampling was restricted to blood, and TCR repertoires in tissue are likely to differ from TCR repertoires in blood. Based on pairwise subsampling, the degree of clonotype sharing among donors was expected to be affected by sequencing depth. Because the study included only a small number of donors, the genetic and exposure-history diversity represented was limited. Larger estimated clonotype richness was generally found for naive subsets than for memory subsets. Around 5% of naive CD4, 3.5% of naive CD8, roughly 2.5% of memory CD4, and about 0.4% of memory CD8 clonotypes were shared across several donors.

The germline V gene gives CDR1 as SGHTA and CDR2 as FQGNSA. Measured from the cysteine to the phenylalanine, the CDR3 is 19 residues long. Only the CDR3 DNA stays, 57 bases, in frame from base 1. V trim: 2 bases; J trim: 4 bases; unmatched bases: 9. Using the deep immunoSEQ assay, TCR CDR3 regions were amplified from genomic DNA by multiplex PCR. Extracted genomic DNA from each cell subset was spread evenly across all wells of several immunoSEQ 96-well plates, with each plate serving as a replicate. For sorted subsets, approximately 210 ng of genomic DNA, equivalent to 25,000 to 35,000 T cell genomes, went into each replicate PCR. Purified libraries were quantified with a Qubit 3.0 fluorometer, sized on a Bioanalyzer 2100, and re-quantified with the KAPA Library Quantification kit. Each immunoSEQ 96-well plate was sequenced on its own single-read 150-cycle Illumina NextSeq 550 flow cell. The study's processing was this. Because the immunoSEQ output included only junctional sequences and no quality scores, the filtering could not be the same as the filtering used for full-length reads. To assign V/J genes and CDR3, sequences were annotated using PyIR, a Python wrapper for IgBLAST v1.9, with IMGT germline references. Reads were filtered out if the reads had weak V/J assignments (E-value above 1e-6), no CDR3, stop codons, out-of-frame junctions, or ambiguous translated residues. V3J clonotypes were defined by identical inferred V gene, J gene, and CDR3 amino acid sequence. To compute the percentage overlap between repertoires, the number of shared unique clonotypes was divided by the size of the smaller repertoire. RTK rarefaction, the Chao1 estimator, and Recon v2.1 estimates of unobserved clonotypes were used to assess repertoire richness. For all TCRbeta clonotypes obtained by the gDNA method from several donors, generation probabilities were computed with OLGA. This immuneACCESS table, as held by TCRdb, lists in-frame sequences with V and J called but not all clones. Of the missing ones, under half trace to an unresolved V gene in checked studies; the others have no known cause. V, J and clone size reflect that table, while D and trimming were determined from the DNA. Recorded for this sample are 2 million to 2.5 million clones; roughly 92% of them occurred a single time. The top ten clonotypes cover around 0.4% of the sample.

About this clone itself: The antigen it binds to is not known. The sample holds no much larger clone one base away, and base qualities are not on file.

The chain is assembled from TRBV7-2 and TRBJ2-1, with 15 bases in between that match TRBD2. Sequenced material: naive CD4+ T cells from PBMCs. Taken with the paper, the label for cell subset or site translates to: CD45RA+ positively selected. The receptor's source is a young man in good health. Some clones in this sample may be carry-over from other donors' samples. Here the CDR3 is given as CASSLLGLAGGGVYNEQFF. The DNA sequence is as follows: TGTGCCAGCAGCTTATTGGGACTAGCGGGAGGAGGGGTTTACAATGAGCAGTTCTTC.